This passage covers 18 T cell receptor beta chains from one sample sequenced in a study of blood T cell repertoires in COVID-19. Clones were sequenced by immunoSEQ multiplex PCR, and TCRdb holds only the in-frame ones, with some missing. The sample has under 150,000 clones, about three quarters seen once. The sequenced sample was peripheral blood. The origin of the receptors is a woman older than 75 with active or convalescent COVID-19.

CDR3 in DNA: TGTGCCAGCAGCCTCAATACGCAGGGCCAAGAGACCCAGTACTTC. Translation: CASSLNTQGQETQYF. V gene TRBV11-2 combines with J gene TRBJ2-5, with D possibly TRBD1 on 5 matching bases. The CDR3 runs 15 residues. Germline CDR1 reads SGHAT; CDR2 reads FQNNGV. Between the trimmed V and J ends, which lost 5 bases and 1 base, there was a span of 14 bases.

The V call is TRBV6-5, the J call TRBJ2-5, with 8 bases aligning to TRBD1. The junction had 13 bases not matched to a gene; V was cut back by 8 bases and J by 5 bases. The CDR3 runs 15 residues. The germline V gene encodes CDR1 MNHEY and CDR2 SVGAGI. CDR3 loop: CASGPGQGNWETQYF. The CDR3 region has the DNA TGTGCCAGCGGCCCAGGACAGGGTAATTGGGAGACCCAGTACTTC.

This clone was seen many times. The rearrangement links TRBV28 to TRBJ1-5, with TRBD1 identical over 9 bases. The trim removed 5 bases at V and 3 bases at J, leaving 5 bases unmatched. This CDR3 spans 15 amino acids. In germline, CDR1 is MDHEN, CDR2 SYDVKM. CDR3: CASSKGQGNNQPQHF. The CDR3 bases are TGTGCCAGCAGTAAGGGACAGGGTAACAATCAGCCCCAGCATTTT.

CDR3 in amino acids: CASRPGLDTGELFF. The DNA of the CDR3 is TGTGCCAGCAGGCCGGGACTTGACACCGGGGAGCTGTTTTTT. The V and J genes are TRBV6-6 and TRBJ2-2; D is possibly TRBD2 (6 bases). This CDR3 has 14 amino acids. V was clipped by 6 bases and J by 3 bases, with 11 bases between them. Germline CDR1 MNHNY, CDR2 SVGAGI (reference sequence).

This rearrangement joins TRBV28 to TRBJ1-2, with 7 bases matching TRBD1. CDR3 length equals 15 residues. Germline CDR1 and CDR2: MDHEN and SYDVKM. Trimming at V came to 10 bases and at J to 2 bases, leaving 13 bases not matched to a gene. CDR3 sequence reads: CATSRPGQPNYGYTF. The CDR3 DNA is TGTGCCACCTCAAGGCCGGGACAGCCGAACTATGGCTACACCTTC.

The chain carries TRBV28 and TRBJ2-7, with TRBD2 identical over 11 bases. The length of the CDR3 is 15 residues. Losses at the gene ends were 7 bases for V and 1 base for J; bases not matched to a gene: 6. Germline assignment: CDR1 MDHEN and CDR2 SYDVKM. The CDR3 DNA follows: TGTGCCAGCATTAACCTAGCGGGGGGTTCCTACGAGCAGTACTTC. Protein product: CASINLAGGSYEQYF.

The rearrangement uses TRBV7-9 and TRBJ2-3; no clear D. The CDR3 contains 13 residues. V dropped 3 bases and J dropped 0 bases, with 4 bases sitting between them. CDR1 and CDR2 (germline): SEHNR, FQNEAQ (reference sequence). CDR3 amino acids: CASSFQSTDTQYF. The CDR3 DNA reads TGTGCCAGCAGCTTTCAAAGCACAGATACGCAGTATTTT.

The chain has TRBV10-3 and TRBJ2-7, with D maybe TRBD2 (7 bases). This CDR3 has 14 amino acids. Germline CDR1 ENHRY, CDR2 SYGVKD. V shed 4 bases and J shed 2 bases, with 12 bases lying between them. In DNA form, the CDR3 reads TGTGCCATCAGTGGGGGGGGGCGCACCTACGAGCAGTACTTC. This gives the protein CAISGGGRTYEQYF.

The chain couples TRBV10-2 to TRBJ1-1; D may be TRBD1 (6 bases). V was clipped by 3 bases and J by 0 bases, with 11 bases between them. Germline assignment: CDR1 WSHSY and CDR2 SAAADI. The CDR3 consists of 15 residues. CDR3 coding DNA: TGCGCCAGCAGTGATACAGGGTTAATGAACACTGAAGCTTTCTTT. Translation gives CASSDTGLMNTEAFF.

This sequence joins TRBV7-8 and TRBJ2-2; 12 nucleotides align to TRBD2. Germline CDR1 reads SGHVS; CDR2 reads FQNEAQ. After removal of 5 bases from V and 7 bases from J, the junction contained 14 bases not matched to a gene. The CDR3 sequence is 18 residues long. The CDR3 here is CASSPTRLAGEGIGELFF. The DNA for the CDR3 is TGTGCCAGCAGCCCAACACGACTAGCGGGGGAGGGGATCGGGGAGCTGTTTTTT.

The rearrangement links TRBV5-4 to TRBJ1-2; 11 bases map to TRBD1. Germline CDR1 is SGHNT and CDR2 is YYREEE (reference sequence). V dropped 4 bases and J dropped 4; count of bases not matched to a gene: 9. The length of the CDR3 is 16 residues. The CDR3 is CASSPRPGTGGYGYTF. CDR3 bases: TGTGCCAGCAGCCCGAGACCCGGGACAGGGGGCTATGGCTACACCTTC. Complete variable domain (other parts from reference TRBV5-4 and TRBJ1-2): ETGVTQSPTHLIKTRGQQVTLRCSSQSGHNTVSWYQQALGQGPQFIFQYYREEENGRGNFPPRFSGLQFPNYSSELNVNALELDDSALYLCASSPRPGTGGYGYTFGSGTRLTVV.

V gene TRBV6-5 combines with J gene TRBJ1-2; a possible D gene is TRBD1 (5 bases). CDR3 length: 14 residues. Between the trimmed V and J ends, which lost 5 bases and 3 bases, there was a span of 13 bases. CDR1 and CDR2 (germline): MNHEY, SVGAGI. The CDR3 nucleotides read TGTGCCAGCAGTACCTCGGAGGGGTACTATGGCTACACCTTC. Translated: CASSTSEGYYGYTF.

The gene calls are TRBV2 and TRBJ2-5; no reliable D call. The CDR3 runs 11 residues. Germline CDR1 SNHLY, CDR2 FYNNEI. V was clipped by 7 bases and J by 3 bases, with 6 bases between them. CDR3 sequence: CASTQKETQYF. The CDR3 bases are TGTGCCAGCACACAGAAAGAGACCCAGTACTTC.

V is TRBV3-1 (or the pseudogene TRBV3-2) and J is TRBJ2-2, with 13 positions matching TRBD2. The CDR3 extends over 19 amino acids. Trimming took 4 bases from V and 4 from J; bases not matched to a gene: 12. CDR1 LGHDT and CDR2 YNNKEL come from the germline V gene (reference sequence). The CDR3 nucleotides are TGTGCCAGCAGCCCATGGACTAGCGGGGGCCCCACGGGCACCGGGGAGCTGTTTTTT. This sequence encodes CASSPWTSGGPTGTGELFF.

Notes on this clone: The sample carries other DNA sequences with the same CDR3. The J gene is TRBJ1-3, the V gene TRBV3-1 (or the pseudogene TRBV3-2), with D possibly being TRBD1 (6 bases). In germline, CDR1 is LGHDT, CDR2 YNNKEL (reference sequence). With 4 bases removed from V and 4 bases from J, the gap between germline ends came to 8 bases. This CDR3 contains 13 residues. CDR3 protein: CASSPGQGNTIYF. The CDR3 nucleotides read TGTGCCAGCAGCCCTGGACAGGGAAACACCATATATTTT.

This clone was seen many times. The chain recombines TRBV20-1 with TRBJ1-2, with 8 bases fitting TRBD1. From germline, CDR1 is DFQATT and CDR2 SNEGSKA (reference sequence). The CDR3 loop spans 14 amino acids. Trimming removed 3 bases from V and 4 bases from J; junction bases left unmatched: 7. CDR3 coding DNA: TGCAGTGCTAGTCCCACAGGGGGAGGCTATGGCTACACCTTC. Protein: CSASPTGGGYGYTF.

The chain recombines TRBV28 with TRBJ2-1; 8 positions match TRBD1. V lost 2 bases to trimming and J lost 2 bases; unmatched junction nucleotides: 5. Germline-derived CDR1 and CDR2 are MDHEN and SYDVKM. This CDR3 has 16 residues. CDR3 coding DNA: TGTGCCAGCAGTTTACGCAGGGGGCCAGCCTACAATGAGCAGTTCTTC. Translated, it gives CASSLRRGPAYNEQFF. Full variable domain (rest looked up from reference TRBV28 and TRBJ2-1): DVKVTQSSRYLVKRTGEKVFLECVQDMDHENMFWYRQDPGLGLRLIYFSYDVKMKEKGDIPEGYSVSREKKERFSLILESASTNQTSMYLCASSLRRGPAYNEQFFGPGTRLTVL.

The V call is TRBV27, the J call TRBJ1-1; TRBD1 is a possible D gene (6 bases). CDR1 is MNHEY, CDR2 SMNVEV, per germline (reference sequence). This CDR3 contains 16 residues. V lost 0 bases and J lost 0, with 11 bases in between. CDR3 nucleotide sequence: TGTGCCAGCAGTTTATCAGGGGGTCCCATGAACACTGAAGCTTTCTTT. It yields the protein CASSLSGGPMNTEAFF.